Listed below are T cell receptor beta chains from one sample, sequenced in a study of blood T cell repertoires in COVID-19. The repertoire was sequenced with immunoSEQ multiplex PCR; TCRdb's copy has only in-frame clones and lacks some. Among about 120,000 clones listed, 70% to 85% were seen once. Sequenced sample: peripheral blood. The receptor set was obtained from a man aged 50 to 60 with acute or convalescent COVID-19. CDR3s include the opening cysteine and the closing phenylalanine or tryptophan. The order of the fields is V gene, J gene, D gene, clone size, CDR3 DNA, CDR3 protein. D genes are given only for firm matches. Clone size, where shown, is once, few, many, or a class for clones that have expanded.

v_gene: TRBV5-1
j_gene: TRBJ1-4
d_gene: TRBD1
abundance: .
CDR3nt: TGCGCCAGCAGCAGGGGACAGGGGGCGAACAATGAAAAACTGTTTTTT
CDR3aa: CASSRGQGANNEKLFF

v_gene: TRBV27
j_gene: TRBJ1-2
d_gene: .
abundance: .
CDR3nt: TGTGCCAGCAGTTCGGACGGACTCTATGGCTACACCTTC
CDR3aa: CASSSDGLYGYTF

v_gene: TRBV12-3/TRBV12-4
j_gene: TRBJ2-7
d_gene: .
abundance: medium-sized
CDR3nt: TGTGCCAGCAGTTTGGTGGCCTCCTACGAGCAGTACTTC
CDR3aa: CASSLVASYEQYF

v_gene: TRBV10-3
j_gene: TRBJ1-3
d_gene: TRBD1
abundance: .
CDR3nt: TGTGCCATCAGTACGGGACAGGGCTCCGGAAACACCATATATTTT
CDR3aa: CAISTGQGSGNTIYF

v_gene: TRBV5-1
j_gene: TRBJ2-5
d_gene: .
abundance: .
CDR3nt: TGCGCCAGCAGCTTGGGAGGGACAACGTTGGGAGAGACCCAGTACTTC
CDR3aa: CASSLGGTTLGETQYF

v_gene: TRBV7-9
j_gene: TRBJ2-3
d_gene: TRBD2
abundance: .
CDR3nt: TGTGCCAGCAGGTCCGGGACTAGCCGAGATACGCAGTATTTT
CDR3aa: CASRSGTSRDTQYF

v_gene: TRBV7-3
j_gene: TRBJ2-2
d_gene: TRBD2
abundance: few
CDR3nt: TGTGCCAGCAGCGCTGGACTAGCGGGAGGAACCGGGGAGCTGTTTTTT
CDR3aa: CASSAGLAGGTGELFF

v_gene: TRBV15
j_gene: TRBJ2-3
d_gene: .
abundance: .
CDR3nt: TGTGCCACCAGCAGAGCAGGGGCCGTCACAGATACGCAGTATTTT
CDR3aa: CATSRAGAVTDTQYF

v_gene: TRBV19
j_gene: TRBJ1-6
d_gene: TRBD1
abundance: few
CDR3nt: TGTGCCGCGAGGACAGGGAATTCACCCCTCCACTTT
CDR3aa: CAARTGNSPLHF

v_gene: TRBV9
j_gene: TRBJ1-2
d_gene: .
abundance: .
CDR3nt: TGTGCCAGCAGCGTAGGATCGGAGCCGGATCACTATGGCTACACCTTC
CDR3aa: CASSVGSEPDHYGYTF

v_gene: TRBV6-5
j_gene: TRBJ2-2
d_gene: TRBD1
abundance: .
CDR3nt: TGTGCCAGCAACGGGGCAGGGGGCAAGGAGCTGTTTTTT
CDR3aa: CASNGAGGKELFF

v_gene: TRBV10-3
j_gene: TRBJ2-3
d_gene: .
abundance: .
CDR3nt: TGTGCCAGCCATATAGTTAGGAGAACAGATACGCAGTATTTT
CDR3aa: CASHIVRRTDTQYF

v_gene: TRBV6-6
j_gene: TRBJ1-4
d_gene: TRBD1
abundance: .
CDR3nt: TGTGCCAGCAGTTTCACAGACAGGGGTAATGAAAAACTGTTTTTT
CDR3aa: CASSFTDRGNEKLFF

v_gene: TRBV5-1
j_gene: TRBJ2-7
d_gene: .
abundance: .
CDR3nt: TGCGCCAGCAGCTTGGCCTCGGGTGGAGTGGGCGAGCAGTACTTC
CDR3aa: CASSLASGGVGEQYF

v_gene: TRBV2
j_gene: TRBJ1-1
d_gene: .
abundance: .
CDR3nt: TGTGCCAGCAGGGAAGGGAGCGGGGCTTTCTTT
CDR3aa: CASREGSGAFF

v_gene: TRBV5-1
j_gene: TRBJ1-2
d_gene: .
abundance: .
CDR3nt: TGCGCCAGCAGCTTGAACGAGGGCGCTAACTATGGCTACACCTTC
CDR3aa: CASSLNEGANYGYTF

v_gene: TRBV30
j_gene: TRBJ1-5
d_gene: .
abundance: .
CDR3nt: TGTGCCTGGAGTGTAGAATTTGGGTGGGCTAGCAATCAGCCCCAGCATTTT
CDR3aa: CAWSVEFGWASNQPQHF

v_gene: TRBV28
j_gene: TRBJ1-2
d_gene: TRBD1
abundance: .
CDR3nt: TGTGCCAGCAGCCGACCGGGACAGGGGGTAATTGGCTACACCTTC
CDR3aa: CASSRPGQGVIGYTF

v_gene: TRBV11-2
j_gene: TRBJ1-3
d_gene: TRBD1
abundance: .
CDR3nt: TGTGCCAGCAGCTTAATTACCGTCAGGGGGCTAATAAGAAACACCATATATTTT
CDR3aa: CASSLITVRGLIRNTIYF

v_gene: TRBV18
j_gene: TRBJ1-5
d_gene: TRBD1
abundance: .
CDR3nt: TGTGCCAGCTCACTAGGACAGGGTAGCAATCAGCCCCAGCATTTT
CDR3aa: CASSLGQGSNQPQHF

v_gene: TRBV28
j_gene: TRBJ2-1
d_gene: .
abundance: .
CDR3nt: TGTGCCAGCAGGGTGACAGGGTCGGGGGTAAAGTCCAATGAGCAGTTCTTC
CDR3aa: CASRVTGSGVKSNEQFF

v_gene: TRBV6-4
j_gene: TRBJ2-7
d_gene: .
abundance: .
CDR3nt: TGTGCCAGCAGACCCCCCCACCCGGGACACAGTAAAGTGGGCGAGCAGTACTTC
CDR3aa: CASRPPHPGHSKVGEQYF

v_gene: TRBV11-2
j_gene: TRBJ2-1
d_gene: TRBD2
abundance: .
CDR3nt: TGTGCCAGCAGCTACCAGTCGGGGGGTTTGGTCAATGAGCAGTTCTTC
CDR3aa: CASSYQSGGLVNEQFF

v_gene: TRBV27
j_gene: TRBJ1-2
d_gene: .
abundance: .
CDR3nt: TGTGCCAGCAGTTTAAGAGGGCTCGGCTACACCTTC
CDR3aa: CASSLRGLGYTF

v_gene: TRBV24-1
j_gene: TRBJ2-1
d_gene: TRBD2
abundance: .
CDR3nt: TGTGCCACCAGTGTGGGCGGGGGTCACAATGAGCAGTTCTTC
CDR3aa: CATSVGGGHNEQFF

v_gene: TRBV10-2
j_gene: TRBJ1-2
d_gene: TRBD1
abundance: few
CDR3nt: TGCGCCAGCAGTGAGTACGGGACAGGGGGACCCTATGGCTACACCTTC
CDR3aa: CASSEYGTGGPYGYTF

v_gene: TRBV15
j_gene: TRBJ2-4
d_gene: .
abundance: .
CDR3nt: TGTGCCACCAGCAGAGCGGCGCAGGGGTCGAAAAACATTCAGTACTTC
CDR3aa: CATSRAAQGSKNIQYF

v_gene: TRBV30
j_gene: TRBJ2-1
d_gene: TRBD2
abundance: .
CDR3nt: TGTGCCTGGATGGGTGTCAAGCGGGGGCCTAGCTCCTACAATGAGCAGTTCTTC
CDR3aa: CAWMGVKRGPSSYNEQFF

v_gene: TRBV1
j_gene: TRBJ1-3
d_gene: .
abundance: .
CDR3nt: TGCACCAGCAGCCAAGACGGGCCGGGACAGGGTATTATTAAGGGTATAGACACCATATATTTT
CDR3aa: CTSSQDGPGQGIIKGIDTIYF

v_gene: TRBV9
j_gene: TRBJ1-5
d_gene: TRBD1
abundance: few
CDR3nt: TGTGCCAGCAGTCAGGGGACAGGGTGGAATCAGCCCCAGCATTTT
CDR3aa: CASSQGTGWNQPQHF

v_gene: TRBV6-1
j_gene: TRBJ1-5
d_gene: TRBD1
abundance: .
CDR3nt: TGTGCCAGCAGTGAGGAGACAGGGGGCACTCAGCCCCAGCATTTT
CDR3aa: CASSEETGGTQPQHF

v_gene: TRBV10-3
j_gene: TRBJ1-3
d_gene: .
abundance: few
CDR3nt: TGTGCCATCAGTGAGTCATCCGCTAGCGGCTTCTCTGGAAACACCATATATTTT
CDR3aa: CAISESSASGFSGNTIYF

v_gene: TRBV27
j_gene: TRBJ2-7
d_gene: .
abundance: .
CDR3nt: TGTGCCAGCAGGGGGTGGGGCGTATACGAGCAGTACTTC
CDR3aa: CASRGWGVYEQYF

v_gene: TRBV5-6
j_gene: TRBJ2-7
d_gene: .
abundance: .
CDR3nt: TGTGCCAGCAGCTGGGGCGCGGGGGAGCAGTACTTC
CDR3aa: CASSWGAGEQYF

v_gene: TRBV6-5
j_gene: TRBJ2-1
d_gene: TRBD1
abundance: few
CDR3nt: TGTGCCAGCGGGACAGGGGAATACAATGAGCAGTTCTTC
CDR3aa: CASGTGEYNEQFF

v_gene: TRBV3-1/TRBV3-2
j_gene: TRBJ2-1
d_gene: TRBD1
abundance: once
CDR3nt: TGTGCCAGCAGCCAAGATCGGGGGACAGGATACAATGAGCAGTTCTTC
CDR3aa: CASSQDRGTGYNEQFF

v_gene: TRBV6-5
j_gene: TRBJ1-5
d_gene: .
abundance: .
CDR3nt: TGTGCCAGCAGCACCCCCCAGGGGAAAAATCAGCCCCAGCATTTT
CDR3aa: CASSTPQGKNQPQHF

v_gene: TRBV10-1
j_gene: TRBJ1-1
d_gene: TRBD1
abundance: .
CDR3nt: TGCGCCAGCAGTGCGGCGACAGGGGTGCACACTGAAGCTTTCTTT
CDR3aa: CASSAATGVHTEAFF

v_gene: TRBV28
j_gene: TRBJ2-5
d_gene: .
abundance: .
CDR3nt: TGTGCCAGCAGGGCTAGCGCTCAAGAGACCCAGTACTTC
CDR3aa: CASRASAQETQYF

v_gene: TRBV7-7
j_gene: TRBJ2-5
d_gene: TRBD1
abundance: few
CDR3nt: TGTGCTAGCAGCTTAGGACAGGGAAAGACCCAGTACTTC
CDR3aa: CASSLGQGKTQYF

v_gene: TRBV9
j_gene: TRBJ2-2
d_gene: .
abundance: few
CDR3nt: TGTGCCAGCAGCCCCCGCCGGGATCCGAACACCGGGGAGCTGTTTTTT
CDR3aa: CASSPRRDPNTGELFF

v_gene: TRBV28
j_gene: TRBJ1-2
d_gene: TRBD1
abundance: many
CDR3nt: TGTGCCAGCAGGATACAACAGGGGTATGGCTACACCTTC
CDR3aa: CASRIQQGYGYTF

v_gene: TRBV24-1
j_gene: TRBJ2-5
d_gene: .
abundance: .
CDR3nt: TGTGCCACCAGCGATGACTCCTCCGGAGAGACCCAGTACTTC
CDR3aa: CATSDDSSGETQYF

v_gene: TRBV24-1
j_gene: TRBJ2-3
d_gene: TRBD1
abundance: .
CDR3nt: TGTGCCACCAGTGATGGGGGACAGGGCACAGATACGCAGTATTTT
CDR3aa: CATSDGGQGTDTQYF

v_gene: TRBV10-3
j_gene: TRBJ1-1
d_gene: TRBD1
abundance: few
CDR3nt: TGTGCCACTAGGACAGGGGAAGCCACTGAAGCTTTCTTT
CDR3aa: CATRTGEATEAFF

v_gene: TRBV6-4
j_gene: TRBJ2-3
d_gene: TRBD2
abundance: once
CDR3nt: TGTGCCAGCAGTGACGTCGGGCGGGGGAATTTCACAGATACGCAGTATTTT
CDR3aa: CASSDVGRGNFTDTQYF

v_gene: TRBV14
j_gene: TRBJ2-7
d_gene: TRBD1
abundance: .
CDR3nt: TGTGCCAGCAGCCAAGGACAGGGGTACTCCTACGAGCAGTACTTC
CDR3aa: CASSQGQGYSYEQYF

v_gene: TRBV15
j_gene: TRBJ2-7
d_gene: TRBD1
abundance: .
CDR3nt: TGTGCCACCAGCCAGGACAGGGACCTGTACGAGCAGTACTTC
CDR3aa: CATSQDRDLYEQYF

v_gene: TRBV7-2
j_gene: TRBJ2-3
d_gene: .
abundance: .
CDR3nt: TGTGCCAGCAGCTCAGCTAGCGCAGATACGCAGTATTTT
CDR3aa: CASSSASADTQYF

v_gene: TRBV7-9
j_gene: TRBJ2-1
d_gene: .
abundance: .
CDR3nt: TGTGCCAGCAGCTTAGGTTTCGGCGGGCTATACAATGAGCAGTTCTTC
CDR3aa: CASSLGFGGLYNEQFF

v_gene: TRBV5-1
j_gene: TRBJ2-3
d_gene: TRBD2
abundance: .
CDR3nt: TGCGCCAGCAGCTTGGCCATGACTAGCGGGGGCGGCACAGATACGCAGTATTTT
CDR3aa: CASSLAMTSGGGTDTQYF